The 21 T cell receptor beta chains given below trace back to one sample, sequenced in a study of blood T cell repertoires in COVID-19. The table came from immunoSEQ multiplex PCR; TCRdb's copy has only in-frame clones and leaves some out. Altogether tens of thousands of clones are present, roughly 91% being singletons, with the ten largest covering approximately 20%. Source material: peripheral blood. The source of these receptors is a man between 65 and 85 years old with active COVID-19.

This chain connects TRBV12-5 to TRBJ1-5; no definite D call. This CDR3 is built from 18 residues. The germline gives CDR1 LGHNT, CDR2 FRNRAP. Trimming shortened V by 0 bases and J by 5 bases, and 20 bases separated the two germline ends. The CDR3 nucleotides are TGTGCTAGTGGTTTGGTACTTGGGAGCTATAGTCGGGATCAGCCCCAGCATTTT. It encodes CASGLVLGSYSRDQPQHF.

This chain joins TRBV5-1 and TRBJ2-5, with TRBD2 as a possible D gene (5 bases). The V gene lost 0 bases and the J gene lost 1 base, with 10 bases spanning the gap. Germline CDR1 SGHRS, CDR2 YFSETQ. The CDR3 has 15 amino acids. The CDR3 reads CASSLDPDFQETQYF. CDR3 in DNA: TGCGCCAGCAGCTTGGATCCGGACTTCCAAGAGACCCAGTACTTC.

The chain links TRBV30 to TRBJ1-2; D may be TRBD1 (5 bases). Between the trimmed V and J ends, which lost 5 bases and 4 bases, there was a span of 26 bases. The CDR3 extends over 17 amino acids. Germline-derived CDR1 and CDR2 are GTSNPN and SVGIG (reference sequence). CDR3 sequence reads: CAWGLPGRVPGGYGYTF. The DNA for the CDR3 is TGTGCCTGGGGTCTCCCTGGACGGGTGCCGGGGGGCTATGGCTACACCTTC.

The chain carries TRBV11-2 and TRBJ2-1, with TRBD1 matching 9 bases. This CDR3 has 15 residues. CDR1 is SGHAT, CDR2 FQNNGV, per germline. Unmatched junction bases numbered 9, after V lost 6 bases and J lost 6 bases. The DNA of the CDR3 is TGTGCCAGCAGTTGGGGACAGGGTCTCCCCAATGAGCAGTTCTTC. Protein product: CASSWGQGLPNEQFF.

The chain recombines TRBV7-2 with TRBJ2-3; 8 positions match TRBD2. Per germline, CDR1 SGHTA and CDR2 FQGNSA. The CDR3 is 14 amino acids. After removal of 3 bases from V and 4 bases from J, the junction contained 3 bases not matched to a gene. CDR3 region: CASSFSGVPDTQYF. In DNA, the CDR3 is TGTGCCAGCAGCTTTAGCGGGGTGCCAGATACGCAGTATTTT. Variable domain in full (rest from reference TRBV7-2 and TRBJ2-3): GAGVSQSPSNKVTEKGKDVELRCDPISGHTALYWYRQSLGQGLEFLIYFQGNSAPDKSGLPSDRFSAERTGGSVSTLTIQRTQQEDSAVYLCASSFSGVPDTQYFGPGTRLTVL.

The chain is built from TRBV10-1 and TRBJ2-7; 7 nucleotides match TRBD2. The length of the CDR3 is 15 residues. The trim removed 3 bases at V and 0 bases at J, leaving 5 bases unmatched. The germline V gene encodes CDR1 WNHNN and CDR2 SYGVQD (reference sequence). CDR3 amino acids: CASSEGLEVSYEQYF. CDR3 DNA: TGCGCCAGCAGTGAAGGACTAGAGGTCTCCTACGAGCAGTACTTC.

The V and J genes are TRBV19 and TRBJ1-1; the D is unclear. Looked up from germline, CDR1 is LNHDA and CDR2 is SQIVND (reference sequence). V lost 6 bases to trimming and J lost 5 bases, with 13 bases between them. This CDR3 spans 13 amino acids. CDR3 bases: TGTGCCAGTAGACGTCGAACATTAACTGAAGCTTTCTTT. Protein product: CASRRRTLTEAFF.

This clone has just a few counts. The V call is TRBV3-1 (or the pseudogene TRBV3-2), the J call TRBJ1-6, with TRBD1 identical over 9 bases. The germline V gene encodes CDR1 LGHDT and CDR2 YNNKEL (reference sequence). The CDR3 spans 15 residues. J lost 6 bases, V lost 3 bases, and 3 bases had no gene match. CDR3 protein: CASSQMGQGNSPLHF. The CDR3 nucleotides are TGTGCCAGCAGCCAGATGGGACAGGGTAATTCACCCCTCCACTTT.

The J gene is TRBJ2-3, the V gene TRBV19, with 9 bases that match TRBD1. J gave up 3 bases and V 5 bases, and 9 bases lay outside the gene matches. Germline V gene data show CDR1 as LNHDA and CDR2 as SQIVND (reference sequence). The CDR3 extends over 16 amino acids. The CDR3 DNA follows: TGTGCCAGTAGTGTTACAGGGGGCTGGTATACAGATACGCAGTATTTT. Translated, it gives CASSVTGGWYTDTQYF.

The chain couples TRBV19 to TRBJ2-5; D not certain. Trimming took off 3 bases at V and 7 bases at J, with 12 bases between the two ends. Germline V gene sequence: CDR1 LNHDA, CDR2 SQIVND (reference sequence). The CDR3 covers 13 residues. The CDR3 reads CASSMSAIATQYF. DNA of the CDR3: TGTGCCAGTAGTATGAGTGCGATCGCGACCCAGTACTTC.

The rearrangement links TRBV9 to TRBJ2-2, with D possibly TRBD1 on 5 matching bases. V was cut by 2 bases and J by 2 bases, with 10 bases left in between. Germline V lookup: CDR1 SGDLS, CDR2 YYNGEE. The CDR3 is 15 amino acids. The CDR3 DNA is TGTGCCAGCAGCGTTGAACAGGATAACACCGGGGAGCTGTTTTTT. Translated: CASSVEQDNTGELFF.

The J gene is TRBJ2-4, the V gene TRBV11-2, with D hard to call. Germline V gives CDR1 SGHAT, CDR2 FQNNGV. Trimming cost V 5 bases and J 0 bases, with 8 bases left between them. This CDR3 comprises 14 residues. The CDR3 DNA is TGTGCCAGCAGCAGCCGACTAGCCAAAAACATTCAGTACTTC. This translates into CASSSRLAKNIQYF. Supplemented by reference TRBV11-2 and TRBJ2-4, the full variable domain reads EAGVAQSPRYKIIEKRQSVAFWCNPISGHATLYWYQQILGQGPKLLIQFQNNGVVDDSQLPKDRFSAERLKGVDSTLKIQPAKLEDSAVYLCASSSRLAKNIQYFGAGTRLSVL.

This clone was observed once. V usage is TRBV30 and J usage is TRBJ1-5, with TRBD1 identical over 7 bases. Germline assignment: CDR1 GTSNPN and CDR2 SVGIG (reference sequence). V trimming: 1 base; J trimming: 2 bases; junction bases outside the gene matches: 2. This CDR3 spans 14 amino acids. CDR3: CAWSEGTGNQPQHF. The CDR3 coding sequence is TGTGCCTGGAGTGAGGGGACAGGCAATCAGCCCCAGCATTTT.

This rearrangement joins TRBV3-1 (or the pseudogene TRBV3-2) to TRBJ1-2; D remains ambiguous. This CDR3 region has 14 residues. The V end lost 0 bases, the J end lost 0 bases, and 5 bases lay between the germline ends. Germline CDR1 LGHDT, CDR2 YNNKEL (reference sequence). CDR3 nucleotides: TGTGCCAGCAGCCAAGACGGAGCTAACTATGGCTACACCTTC. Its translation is CASSQDGANYGYTF.

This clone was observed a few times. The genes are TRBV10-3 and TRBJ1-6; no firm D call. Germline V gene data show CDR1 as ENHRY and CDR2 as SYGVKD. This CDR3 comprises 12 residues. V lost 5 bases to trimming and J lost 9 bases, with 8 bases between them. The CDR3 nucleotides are TGTGCCATCAGTACAGAGGGTTCACCCCTCCACTTT. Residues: CAISTEGSPLHF.

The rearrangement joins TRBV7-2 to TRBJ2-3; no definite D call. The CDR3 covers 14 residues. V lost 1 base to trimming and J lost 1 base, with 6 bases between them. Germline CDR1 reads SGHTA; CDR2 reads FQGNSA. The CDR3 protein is CASSLVGGTDTQYF. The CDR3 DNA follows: TGTGCCAGCAGCTTAGTCGGAGGCACAGATACGCAGTATTTT.

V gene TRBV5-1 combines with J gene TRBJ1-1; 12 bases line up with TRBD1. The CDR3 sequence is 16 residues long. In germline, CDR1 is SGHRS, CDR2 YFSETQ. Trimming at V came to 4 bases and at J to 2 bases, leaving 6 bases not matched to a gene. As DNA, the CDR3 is TGCGCCAGCAGCCCTATGGGACAGGGGGCTAACACTGAAGCTTTCTTT. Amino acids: CASSPMGQGANTEAFF.

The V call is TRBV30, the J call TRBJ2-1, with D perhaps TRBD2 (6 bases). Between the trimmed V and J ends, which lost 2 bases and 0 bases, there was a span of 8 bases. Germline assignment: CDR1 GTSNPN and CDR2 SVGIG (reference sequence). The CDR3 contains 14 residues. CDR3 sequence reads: CAWSRGTSYNEQFF. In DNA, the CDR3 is TGTGCCTGGAGTCGGGGGACCTCCTACAATGAGCAGTTCTTC.

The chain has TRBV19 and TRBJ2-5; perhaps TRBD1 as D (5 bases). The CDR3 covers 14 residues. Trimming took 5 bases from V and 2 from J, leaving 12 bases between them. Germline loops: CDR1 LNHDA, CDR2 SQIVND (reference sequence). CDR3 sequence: CASSVDSGQETQYF. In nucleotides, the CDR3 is TGTGCCAGTAGTGTTGACAGTGGACAAGAGACCCAGTACTTC.

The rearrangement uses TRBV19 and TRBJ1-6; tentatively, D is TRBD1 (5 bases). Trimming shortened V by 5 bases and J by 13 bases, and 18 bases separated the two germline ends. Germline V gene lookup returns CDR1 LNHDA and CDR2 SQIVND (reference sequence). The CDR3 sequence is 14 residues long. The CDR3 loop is CASSLGHDSRPLHF. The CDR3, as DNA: TGTGCCAGTAGTCTCGGACACGACTCGAGGCCCCTCCACTTT.

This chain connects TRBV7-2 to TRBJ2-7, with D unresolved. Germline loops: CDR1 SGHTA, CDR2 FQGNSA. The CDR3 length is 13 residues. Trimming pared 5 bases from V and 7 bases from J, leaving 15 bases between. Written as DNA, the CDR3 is TGTGCCAGCAGCCTCCGGTTCCAACCAGAGCAGTACTTC. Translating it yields CASSLRFQPEQYF.